The 32 T cell receptor beta chains in this list originate from one sample, sequenced in a study of blood T cell repertoires in COVID-19. Sequencing used immunoSEQ multiplex PCR; TCRdb keeps in-frame clones, though not all of them. The table lists some 200,000 clones, roughly 80% of them singletons. Input material: PBMCs or T cells enriched from blood (not recorded which). These receptors were taken from a woman in her thirties or forties with acute COVID-19.

The chain carries TRBV28 and TRBJ2-3; TRBD2 aligns across 7 bases. This CDR3 is built from 15 residues. Germline CDR1 is MDHEN and CDR2 is SYDVKM. Trimming at V came to 3 bases and at J to 1 base, leaving 4 bases not matched to a gene. CDR3 region: CASSLELAGTDTQYF. CDR3 nucleotides: TGTGCCAGCAGTTTGGAGCTAGCGGGCACAGATACGCAGTATTTT.

This clone was counted between two and nine times. V gene TRBV2 combines with J gene TRBJ1-6, with 8 nucleotides matching TRBD1. The germline V gene has CDR1 SNHLY and CDR2 FYNNEI. J lost 7 bases, V lost 1 base, and 3 bases had no gene match. This CDR3 is built from 15 residues. In nucleotides, the CDR3 is TGTGCCAGCAGTGAAGGGACAGGGAGGAATTCACCCCTCCACTTT. Protein: CASSEGTGRNSPLHF. Complete variable domain (other parts from reference TRBV2 and TRBJ1-6): EPEVTQTPSHQVTQMGQEVILRCVPISNHLYFYWYRQILGQKVEFLVSFYNNEISEKSEIFDDQFSVERPDGSNFTLKIRSTKLEDSAMYFCASSEGTGRNSPLHFGNGTRLTVT.

There are a few counts of this clone. The chain couples TRBV9 to TRBJ1-6, with 9 bases fitting TRBD1. The CDR3 loop spans 16 amino acids. V lost 4 bases, J lost 10 bases, and 12 bases stayed unmatched. Germline CDR1 is SGDLS and CDR2 is YYNGEE. Here the CDR3 DNA reads TGTGCCAGCAGCAACGACCGGGACAGGGTAGGATCACCCCTCCACTTT. Its protein product is CASSNDRDRVGSPLHF.

This chain joins TRBV9 and TRBJ2-7; TRBD2 agrees at 7 bases. The V gene's germline CDR1 is SGDLS and CDR2 YYNGEE. The CDR3 loop spans 14 amino acids. V trimming: 4 bases; J trimming: 4 bases; junction bases outside the gene matches: 8. DNA for the CDR3: TGTGCCAGCAGCCCCGGGGGAGGGTTGTACGAGCAGTACTTC. This codes for CASSPGGGLYEQYF.

This chain uses TRBV19 with TRBJ1-5; 11 positions match TRBD1. V shed 5 bases and J 4 bases; nucleotides not matched to a gene: 1. The CDR3 runs to 14 residues. The germline CDR1 and CDR2 sequences are LNHDA and SQIVND (reference sequence). The CDR3 bases are TGTGCCAGTAGTGGGACAGGGGGAAATCAGCCCCAGCATTTT. This codes for CASSGTGGNQPQHF. The entire variable domain, with the rest obtained from reference TRBV19 and TRBJ1-5, is as follows: DGGITQSPKYLFRKEGQNVTLSCEQNLNHDAMYWYRQDPGQGLRLIYYSQIVNDFQKGDIAEGYSVSREKKESFPLTVTSAQKNPTAFYLCASSGTGGNQPQHFGDGTRLSIL.

The genes are TRBV7-6 and TRBJ1-2, with 10 bases identical to TRBD1. Germline values: CDR1 SGHVS, CDR2 FNYEAQ. The CDR3 consists of 18 residues. The J segment lost 4 bases and the V segment lost 0 bases, leaving 11 bases of the junction unmatched. The CDR3 coding sequence is TGTGCCAGCAGCTTAGCGTTTTCGGGGACAGGGGTCCCCTATGGCTACACCTTC. This encodes CASSLAFSGTGVPYGYTF.

J is TRBJ1-2 and V is TRBV5-4, with TRBD1 matching over 9 bases. V lost 3 bases to trimming and J lost 5 bases; unmatched junction nucleotides: 8. The CDR3 has 15 residues. Germline-derived CDR1 and CDR2 are SGHNT and YYREEE (reference sequence). CDR3 residues: CASSSNRGHRYGYTF. DNA of the CDR3: TGTGCCAGCAGCTCCAACAGGGGGCATAGATATGGCTACACCTTC.

This chain joins TRBV27 and TRBJ1-5; the D gene is possibly TRBD1 (5 bases). Germline values: CDR1 MNHEY, CDR2 SMNVEV (reference sequence). The germline V and J ends were trimmed by 3 bases and 0 bases, with 15 bases remaining between them. CDR3 length equals 17 residues. In DNA form, the CDR3 reads TGTGCCAGCAGTTTGGAGGGGCCGCCATATAGCAATCAGCCCCAGCATTTT. Its protein product is CASSLEGPPYSNQPQHF.

V and J are TRBV13 and TRBJ2-7; 8 nucleotides align to TRBD2. Germline CDR1 and CDR2: PRHDT and FYEKMQ (reference sequence). Losses at the gene ends were 4 bases for V and 4 bases for J; bases not matched to a gene: 9. The CDR3 is 15 amino acids. The chain's CDR3 is CASSSTSGLSYEQYF. The CDR3 DNA reads as TGTGCCAGCAGCTCTACTAGCGGCCTCTCTTACGAGCAGTACTTC.

The chain combines TRBV19 with TRBJ1-2, with D perhaps TRBD1 (6 bases). The CDR3 contains 13 residues. The V gene's germline CDR1 is LNHDA and CDR2 SQIVND (reference sequence). V lost 8 bases and J lost 5, with 15 bases in between. Here the CDR3 reads CASQTGLQYGYTF. CDR3 DNA: TGTGCCAGTCAAACAGGGCTGCAATATGGCTACACCTTC.

This clone was counted between two and nine times. The chain uses TRBV18 and TRBJ1-2; D may be TRBD1 (5 bases). CDR1 and CDR2 from the germline V gene are KGHSH and LQKENI. The V end was cut by 3 bases, the J end by 5 bases, with 10 bases between. The CDR3 length is 13 residues. The CDR3 spells CASSPTTEYGYTF. The CDR3 region has the DNA TGTGCCAGCTCACCCACGACAGAATATGGCTACACCTTC.

V usage is TRBV4-1 and J usage is TRBJ1-6; D gene uncertain. Trimming pared 1 base from V and 7 bases from J, leaving 14 bases between. The CDR3 is made up of 16 amino acids. The germline CDR1 and CDR2 sequences are MGHRA and YSYEKL. The CDR3 loop is CASSQVEGGRNSPLHF. The CDR3, as DNA: TGCGCCAGCAGCCAAGTCGAGGGTGGGAGGAATTCACCCCTCCACTTT.

This rearrangement joins TRBV6-5 to TRBJ1-2; TRBD1 matches 9 bases. Per the germline V gene, CDR1 is MNHEY and CDR2 is SVGAGI. V trimming: 7 bases; J trimming: 1 base; junction bases outside the gene matches: 7. The CDR3 is 15 amino acids. CDR3 DNA: TGTGCCAGCATATCCGGGACAGGGTTTAACTATGGCTACACCTTC. The encoded protein is CASISGTGFNYGYTF.

This chain joins TRBV7-2 and TRBJ2-3; 13 positions agree with TRBD2. The V and J ends lost 5 bases and 5 bases, in that order; junction bases with no gene match: 13. Germline lookup yields CDR1 SGHTA and CDR2 FQGNSA. This CDR3 is built from 18 residues. The CDR3 DNA reads as TGTGCCAGCAGCCCCCGGACTAGCGGGAGAATCGCAAAAGATACGCAGTATTTT. It encodes CASSPRTSGRIAKDTQYF.

This sequence joins TRBV6-1 and TRBJ2-7, with 7 bases fitting TRBD2. Germline V CDR1 and CDR2: MNHNS, SASEGT. Germline trimming cut 2 bases from V and 0 bases from J; bases unmatched to any gene: 7. This CDR3 region has 16 residues. The CDR3 nucleotides are TGTGCCAGCAGTGAAATCGGCGGGGGTAGCTCCTACGAGCAGTACTTC. Protein sequence: CASSEIGGGSSYEQYF.

This chain uses TRBV14 with TRBJ1-6, with 10 positions matching TRBD1. V shed 4 bases and J 7 bases; nucleotides not matched to a gene: 1. Germline lookup yields CDR1 SGHDN and CDR2 FVKESK. This CDR3 spans 14 amino acids. CDR3 loop: CASSRGQGNSPLHF. The CDR3, as DNA: TGTGCCAGCAGCCGGGGACAGGGGAATTCACCCCTCCACTTT.

The CDR3 DNA reads TGCAGCGCTGGGGTAGCGGGAGGGCCCCGGGAGCAGTTCTTC. Protein product: CSAGVAGGPREQFF. V gene TRBV29-1 combines with J gene TRBJ2-1; 11 nucleotides match TRBD2. V dropped 7 bases and J dropped 10; count of bases not matched to a gene: 12. The CDR3 has 14 residues. CDR1 is SQVTM and CDR2 is ANQGSEA in the germline V gene.

The chain has TRBV9 and TRBJ1-5; D may be TRBD1 (5 bases). Trimming removed 4 bases from V and 0 bases from J, with 20 bases in between. The CDR3 extends over 18 amino acids. Germline V gene lookup returns CDR1 SGDLS and CDR2 YYNGEE. The CDR3 DNA is TGTGCCAGCAGCTCTGGACAACGGGAGACTTATAGCAATCAGCCCCAGCATTTT. Translating it yields CASSSGQRETYSNQPQHF. Supplemented by reference TRBV9 and TRBJ1-5, the full variable domain reads DSGVTQTPKHLITATGQRVTLRCSPRSGDLSVYWYQQSLDQGLQFLIQYYNGEERAKGNILERFSAQQFPDLHSELNLSSLELGDSALYFCASSSGQRETYSNQPQHFGDGTRLSIL.

The V and J genes are TRBV19 and TRBJ1-3; 8 bases are shared with TRBD1. J was trimmed by 6 bases and V by 6 bases; bases with no gene match: 4. CDR1 and CDR2 from the germline V gene are LNHDA and SQIVND (reference sequence). The CDR3 runs 13 residues. CDR3 nucleotides: TGTGCCAGTAGGCCAGGGGGCTCAAACACCATATATTTT. Protein product: CASRPGGSNTIYF.

This chain connects TRBV28 to TRBJ2-7; 9 positions agree with TRBD1. Trimming cost V 8 bases and J 5 bases; bases outside gene matches: 7. The CDR3 has 13 amino acids. The germline V gene encodes CDR1 MDHEN and CDR2 SYDVKM. The CDR3 sequence: CASVGTGRDEQYF. The CDR3 bases are TGTGCCAGCGTGGGGACAGGGAGGGACGAGCAGTACTTC.

In this sample, this clone turned up once. This sequence joins TRBV28 and TRBJ2-6; no clear D. The germline V gene encodes CDR1 MDHEN and CDR2 SYDVKM. With 8 bases removed from V and 1 base from J, the gap between germline ends came to 9 bases. The CDR3 covers 14 residues. CDR3: CASLERSGANVLTF. In DNA form, the CDR3 reads TGTGCCAGCCTTGAGAGGTCTGGGGCCAACGTCCTGACTTTC.

In this sample, this clone turned up a few times. The chain has TRBV27 and TRBJ2-7, with 9 bases lining up with TRBD2. The ends lost 6 bases at V and 0 bases at J; junction bases unmatched: 6. Germline lookup yields CDR1 MNHEY and CDR2 SMNVEV (reference sequence). The CDR3 covers 15 residues. CDR3 amino acids: CASSPLAGSSYEQYF. The CDR3 region has the DNA TGTGCCAGCAGCCCTCTAGCGGGGTCCTCCTACGAGCAGTACTTC.

The chain couples TRBV6-5 to TRBJ1-1; TRBD1 matches at 7 bases. The CDR3 has 12 residues. CDR1 and CDR2 from the germline V gene are MNHEY and SVGAGI. V trimming: 5 bases; J trimming: 10 bases; junction bases outside the gene matches: 7. CDR3 sequence reads: CASSPDRVIAFF. Written as DNA, the CDR3 is TGTGCCAGCAGTCCCGACAGGGTTATAGCTTTCTTT.

On this clone itself: Other nucleotide sequences in the sample specify the same CDR3. The chain is built from TRBV18 and TRBJ1-1, with TRBD1 identical over 9 bases. The V segment lost 6 bases and the J segment 4 bases; nucleotides outside the gene matches: 3. Germline CDR1 and CDR2: KGHSH and LQKENI. The CDR3 length is 13 residues. The CDR3 DNA follows: TGTGCCAGCTCGCGACAGGGGGGCACTGAAGCTTTCTTT. Residues: CASSRQGGTEAFF.

A few counts support this clone. V usage is TRBV27 and J usage is TRBJ1-2, with TRBD1 matching 9 bases. Germline-derived CDR1 and CDR2 are MNHEY and SMNVEV (reference sequence). The CDR3 loop spans 13 amino acids. J gave up 6 bases and V 7 bases, and 6 bases lay outside the gene matches. The CDR3 DNA is TGTGCCAGCAATCCAACAGGGGGCCATGGCTACACCTTC. It is translated as CASNPTGGHGYTF.

This sequence joins TRBV5-1 and TRBJ1-5; 7 bases are a match to TRBD1. Germline values: CDR1 SGHRS, CDR2 YFSETQ. The J segment lost 2 bases and the V segment lost 1 base, leaving 6 bases of the junction unmatched. The CDR3 totals 16 residues. In nucleotides, the CDR3 is TGCGCCAGCAGCTTGACAGGGGAAATCGGCAATCAGCCCCAGCATTTT. This codes for CASSLTGEIGNQPQHF.

This rearrangement joins TRBV4-2 to TRBJ1-2; D not resolved. The CDR3 contains 17 residues. Germline V lookup: CDR1 LGHNA, CDR2 YNFKEQ. The V gene lost 0 bases and the J gene lost 6 bases, with 20 bases spanning the gap. Written as DNA, the CDR3 is TGTGCCAGCAGCCAAGAGCAGCGGGATTTCTTGGGGAATGGCTACACCTTC. It specifies CASSQEQRDFLGNGYTF.

The chain employs TRBV5-5 and TRBJ2-7; 9 bases align to TRBD1. The germline V gene encodes CDR1 SGHKS and CDR2 YYEKEE (reference sequence). This CDR3 has 15 amino acids. The trim removed 4 bases at V and 5 bases at J, leaving 10 bases unmatched. DNA for the CDR3: TGTGCCAGCAGCCTGGCCGGGACAGGGACGCACGAGCAGTACTTC. This gives the protein CASSLAGTGTHEQYF.

The V gene is TRBV6-5, the J gene TRBJ2-1; 9 bases are a match to TRBD2. CDR1 is MNHEY and CDR2 is SVGAGI in the germline V gene. Losses at the gene ends were 6 bases for V and 10 bases for J; bases not matched to a gene: 4. This CDR3 is 12 amino acids long. CDR3 in DNA: TGTGCCAGCAGCTATAGCGGGGGAGAGCAGTTCTTC. It translates to CASSYSGGEQFF.

The CDR3 reads CASSSGGGRQVGQPQHF. The CDR3 region has the DNA TGTGCCAGCAGTTCAGGCGGGGGGCGGCAAGTCGGTCAGCCCCAGCATTTT. This sequence joins TRBV28 and TRBJ1-5; D may be TRBD1 (6 bases). CDR3 length equals 17 residues. Germline V gene lookup returns CDR1 MDHEN and CDR2 SYDVKM. Trimming cost V 4 bases and J 6 bases, with 22 bases left between them.

As for this clone: This sample also contains other DNA sequences that code for the same CDR3. The chain couples TRBV5-1 to TRBJ2-5; 8 nucleotides align to TRBD1. The CDR3 contains 15 residues. With 2 bases clipped from V and 5 bases from J, the junction kept 8 bases outside the gene matches. CDR1 and CDR2 (germline): SGHRS, YFSETQ. CDR3 amino acids: CASSFGQGAGETQYF. The CDR3, as DNA: TGCGCCAGCAGCTTCGGACAGGGCGCTGGTGAGACCCAGTACTTC.

This clone was detected a few times. The chain joins TRBV4-2 to TRBJ2-5; 7 bases align to TRBD2. This CDR3 has 13 amino acids. Germline CDR1 and CDR2: LGHNA and YNFKEQ. J lost 5 bases, V lost 0 bases, and 0 bases had no gene match. The CDR3: CASSQEREETQYF. The CDR3 coding sequence is TGTGCCAGCAGCCAAGAGCGGGAGGAGACCCAGTACTTC.